This record covers a single T cell receptor (beta chain). This CDR3 region has 13 residues. CDR1 SNHLY and CDR2 FYNNEI come from the germline V gene. Trimming cost V 2 bases and J 7 bases, with 12 bases left between them. The data belong to a study of cytomegalovirus exposure and HLA in healthy donors. A multiplex PCR was run with 60 Vbeta primers and 13 Jbeta primers. Profiled with immunoSEQ multiplex PCR; TCRdb holds only in-frame clones, not every one. Here the sample spans tens of thousands of clones, roughly 70% being singletons. The source material was PBMCs. J is TRBJ2-7 and V is TRBV2, with D possibly being TRBD2 (5 bases). The receptor was derived from a man aged 35-49 years in good health and CMV-seropositive. The CDR3 here is CASSESGRPEQYF. DNA for the CDR3: TGTGCCAGCAGTGAAAGCGGAAGACCGGAGCAGTACTTC. Complete variable domain (other parts from reference TRBV2 and TRBJ2-7): EPEVTQTPSHQVTQMGQEVILRCVPISNHLYFYWYRQILGQKVEFLVSFYNNEISEKSEIFDDQFSVERPDGSNFTLKIRSTKLEDSAMYFCASSESGRPEQYFGPGTRLTVT.